These 9 T cell receptor beta chains share one sample of origin, sequenced in a study of CD8 T cells in Susac syndrome. RNA, at roughly 0.45 to 1 ug, was reverse transcribed with random hexamers. TCRdb recomputed calls from the immunoSEQ multiplex PCR reads with MiXCR, one row per CDR3 protein. This table holds some 260,000 distinct CDR3 sequences, approximately 85% found once. Specimen: CD8+ T cells from PBMCs. These TCRs come from a human donor with multiple sclerosis.

The chain carries TRBV7-9 and TRBJ2-6; tentatively, D is TRBD1 or TRBD2 (6 bases each). Germline V gene data show CDR1 as SEHNR and CDR2 as FQNEAQ (reference sequence). V lost 3 bases to trimming and J lost 4 bases, with 10 bases between them. This CDR3 has 15 amino acids. CDR3 amino acids: CASSFPGAGANVLTF. The CDR3 coding sequence is TGTGCCAGCAGCTTTCCGGGGGCCGGGGCCAACGTCCTGACTTTC.

The chain links TRBV27 to TRBJ2-2; maybe TRBD2 (5 bases). The CDR3 sequence is 11 residues long. V lost 4 bases and J 8 bases, leaving 5 bases between the germline ends. The germline V gene has CDR1 MNHEY and CDR2 SMNVEV (reference sequence). CDR3 residues: CASSWRGELFF. The CDR3 DNA reads TGTGCCAGCAGTTGGAGGGGGGAGCTGTTTTTT.

The chain recombines TRBV19 with TRBJ1-5; D unresolved. Between the trimmed V and J ends, which lost 2 bases and 0 bases, there was a span of 5 bases. The germline V gene has CDR1 LNHDA and CDR2 SQIVND (reference sequence). The CDR3 sequence is 14 residues long. The CDR3 protein is CASSIRGSNQPQHF. Here the CDR3 DNA reads TGTGCCAGTAGTATACGCGGTAGCAATCAGCCCCAGCATTTT. The entire variable domain, with the rest obtained from reference TRBV19 and TRBJ1-5, is as follows: DGGITQSPKYLFRKEGQNVTLSCEQNLNHDAMYWYRQDPGQGLRLIYYSQIVNDFQKGDIAEGYSVSREKKESFPLTVTSAQKNPTAFYLCASSIRGSNQPQHFGDGTRLSIL.

The chain is built from TRBV12-5 and TRBJ2-2; no clear D. Germline V gives CDR1 LGHNT, CDR2 FRNRAP. Between the trimmed V and J ends, which lost 6 bases and 0 bases, there was a span of 26 bases. The CDR3 is 20 residues long. The CDR3 coding sequence is TGTGCTAGTGGCGTTCCAAACCCCGACAACCCTGCTCCGAACACCGGGGAGCTGTTTTTT. Translated: CASGVPNPDNPAPNTGELFF.

The chain recombines TRBV9 with TRBJ2-4, with D possibly matching TRBD2 (5 bases). The CDR3 length is 14 residues. Germline assignment: CDR1 SGDLS and CDR2 YYNGEE. Trimming removed 4 bases at V and 0 bases at J, with 8 bases between. As DNA, the CDR3 is TGTGCCAGCAGCCCAGGACTAGCCAAAAACATTCAGTACTTC. Translation: CASSPGLAKNIQYF.

The rearrangement links TRBV28 to TRBJ2-5, with 10 bases lining up with TRBD2. Germline CDR1 MDHEN, CDR2 SYDVKM. The CDR3 runs to 17 residues. V lost 0 bases to trimming and J lost 3 bases; unmatched junction nucleotides: 7. The chain's CDR3 is CASSLWGLAGEEETQYF. Here the CDR3 DNA reads TGTGCCAGCAGTTTATGGGGTCTAGCGGGAGAGGAAGAGACCCAGTACTTC.

The chain combines TRBV27 with TRBJ2-5, with D tentatively TRBD2 (5 bases). Trimming removed 2 bases from V and 5 bases from J, with 9 bases in between. This CDR3 has 13 amino acids. Germline CDR1 and CDR2: MNHEY and SMNVEV (reference sequence). CDR3 region: CASSLTRKETQYF. CDR3 bases: TGTGCCAGCAGTTTAACTAGAAAGGAGACCCAGTACTTC.

V is TRBV5-1 and J is TRBJ2-1; no clear D. Trimming removed 1 base from V and 9 bases from J, with 8 bases in between. CDR3 size: 12 residues. Germline V gives CDR1 SGHRS, CDR2 YFSETQ. CDR3 in amino acids: CASSLSLGEQFF. For the CDR3, the DNA is TGCGCCAGCAGCTTGTCACTTGGTGAGCAGTTCTTC.

With respect to this clonotype: A read error is likely, as this CDR3 ends without the conserved phenylalanine or tryptophan. The chain uses TRBV2 and TRBJ2-5, with 7 positions matching TRBD1. The CDR3 totals 13 residues. V was clipped by 11 bases and J by 5 bases; unmatched bases: 11. The germline V gene has CDR1 SNHLY and CDR2 FYNNEI. The CDR3 spells CARRDSWQETQYL. The DNA of the CDR3 is TGTGCCCGTCGGGACAGTTGGCAGGAGACCCAGTACCTC.